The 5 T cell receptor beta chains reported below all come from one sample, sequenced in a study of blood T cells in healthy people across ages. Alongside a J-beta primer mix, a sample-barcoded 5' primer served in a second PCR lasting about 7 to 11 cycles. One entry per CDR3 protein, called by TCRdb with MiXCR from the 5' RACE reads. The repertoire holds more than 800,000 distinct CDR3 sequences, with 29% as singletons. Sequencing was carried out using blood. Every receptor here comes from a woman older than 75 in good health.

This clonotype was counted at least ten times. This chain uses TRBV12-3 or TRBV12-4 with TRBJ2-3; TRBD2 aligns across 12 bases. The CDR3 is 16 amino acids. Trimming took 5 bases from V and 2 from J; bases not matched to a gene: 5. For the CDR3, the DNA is TGTGCCAGCAGTCCCGGGACTAGCGGGTTCACAGATACGCAGTATTTT. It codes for CASSPGTSGFTDTQYF.

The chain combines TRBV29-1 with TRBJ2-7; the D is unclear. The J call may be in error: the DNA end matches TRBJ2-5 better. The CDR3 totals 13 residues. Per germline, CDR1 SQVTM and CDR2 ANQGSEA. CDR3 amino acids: CSVDRQLPETQYF. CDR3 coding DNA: TGCAGCGTGGATCGGCAGCTCCCAGAGACCCAGTACTTC.

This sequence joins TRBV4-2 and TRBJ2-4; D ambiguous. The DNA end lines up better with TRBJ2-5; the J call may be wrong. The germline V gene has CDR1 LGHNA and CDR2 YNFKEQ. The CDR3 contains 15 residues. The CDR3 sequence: CASSQDLWEMETQYF. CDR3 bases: TGTGCCAGCAGCCAAGATTTGTGGGAAATGGAGACCCAGTACTTC.

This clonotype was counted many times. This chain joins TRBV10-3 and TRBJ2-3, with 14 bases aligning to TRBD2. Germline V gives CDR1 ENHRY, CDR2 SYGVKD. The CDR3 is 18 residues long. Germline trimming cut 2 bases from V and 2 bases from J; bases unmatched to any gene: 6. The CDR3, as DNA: TGTGCCATCAGTGAGGGACTAGCGGGGGGTGCTTTCACAGATACGCAGTATTTT. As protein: CAISEGLAGGAFTDTQYF.

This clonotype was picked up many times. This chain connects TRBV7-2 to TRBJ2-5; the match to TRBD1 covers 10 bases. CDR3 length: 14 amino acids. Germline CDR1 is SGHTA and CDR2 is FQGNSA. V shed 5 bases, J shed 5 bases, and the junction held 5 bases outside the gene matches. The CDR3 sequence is CASSRDRGVETQYF. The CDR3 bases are TGTGCCAGCAGCCGGGACAGGGGCGTTGAGACCCAGTACTTC.